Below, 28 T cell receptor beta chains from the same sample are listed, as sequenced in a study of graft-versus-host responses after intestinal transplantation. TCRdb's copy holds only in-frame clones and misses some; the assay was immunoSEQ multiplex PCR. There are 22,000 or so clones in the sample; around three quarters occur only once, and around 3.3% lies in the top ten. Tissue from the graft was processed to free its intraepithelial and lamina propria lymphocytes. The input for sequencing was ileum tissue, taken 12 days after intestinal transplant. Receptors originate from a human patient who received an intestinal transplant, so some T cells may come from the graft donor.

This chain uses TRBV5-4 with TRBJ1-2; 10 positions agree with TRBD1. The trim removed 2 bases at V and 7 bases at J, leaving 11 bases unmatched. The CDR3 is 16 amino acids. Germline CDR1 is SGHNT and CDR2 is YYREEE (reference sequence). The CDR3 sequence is CASSLPTGTGASGYTF. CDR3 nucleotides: TGTGCCAGCAGCTTACCAACCGGGACAGGGGCCAGTGGCTACACCTTC.

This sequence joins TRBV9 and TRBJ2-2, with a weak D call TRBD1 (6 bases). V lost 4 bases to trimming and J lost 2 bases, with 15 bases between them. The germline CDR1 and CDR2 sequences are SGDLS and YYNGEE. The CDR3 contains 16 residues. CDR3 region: CASSLPPDRNTGELFF. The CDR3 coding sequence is TGTGCCAGCAGCCTACCGCCGGACAGAAACACCGGGGAGCTGTTTTTT.

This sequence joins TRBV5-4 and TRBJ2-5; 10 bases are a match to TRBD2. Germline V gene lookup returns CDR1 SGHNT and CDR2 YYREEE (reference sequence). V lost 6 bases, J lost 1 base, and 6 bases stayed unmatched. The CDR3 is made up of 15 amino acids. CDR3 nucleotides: TGTGCCAGCAAACCGGGACTAGCGCTCCAAGAGACCCAGTACTTC. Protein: CASKPGLALQETQYF.

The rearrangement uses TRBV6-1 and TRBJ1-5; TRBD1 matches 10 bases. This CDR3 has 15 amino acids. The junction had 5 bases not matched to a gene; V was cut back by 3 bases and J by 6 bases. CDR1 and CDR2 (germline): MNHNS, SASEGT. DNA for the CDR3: TGTGCCAGCAGTGAGGGGACAGGGGTGTTTCAGCCCCAGCATTTT. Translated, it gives CASSEGTGVFQPQHF.

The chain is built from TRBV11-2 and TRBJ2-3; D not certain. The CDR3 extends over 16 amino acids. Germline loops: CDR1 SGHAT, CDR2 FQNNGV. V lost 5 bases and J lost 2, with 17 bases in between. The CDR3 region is CASSPPSGVVTDTQYF. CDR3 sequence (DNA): TGTGCCAGCAGCCCCCCGTCGGGTGTTGTCACAGATACGCAGTATTTT.

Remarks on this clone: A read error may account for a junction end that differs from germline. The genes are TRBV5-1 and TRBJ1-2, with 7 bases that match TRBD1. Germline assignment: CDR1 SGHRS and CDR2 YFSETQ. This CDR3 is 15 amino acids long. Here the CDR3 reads CASSQMDRPRNGYTF. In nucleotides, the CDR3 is TGTGCCAGCAGCCAGATGGACAGGCCGAGGAATGGCTACACCTTC.

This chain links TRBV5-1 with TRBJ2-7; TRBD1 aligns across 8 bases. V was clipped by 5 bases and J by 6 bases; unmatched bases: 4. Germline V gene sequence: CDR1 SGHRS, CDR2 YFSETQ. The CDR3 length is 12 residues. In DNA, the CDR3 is TGCGCCAGCAGGGACAGGGTCGGCGAGCAGTACTTC. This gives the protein CASRDRVGEQYF.

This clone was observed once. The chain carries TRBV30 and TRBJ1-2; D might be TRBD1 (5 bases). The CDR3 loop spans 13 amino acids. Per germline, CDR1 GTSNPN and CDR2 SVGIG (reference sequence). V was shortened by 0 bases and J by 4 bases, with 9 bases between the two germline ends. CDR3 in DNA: TGTGCCTGGAGTGTGACAGCATTCTATGGCTACACCTTC. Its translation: CAWSVTAFYGYTF. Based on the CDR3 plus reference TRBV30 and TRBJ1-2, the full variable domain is SQTIHQWPATLVQPVGSPLSLECTVEGTSNPNLYWYRQAAGRGLQLLFYSVGIGQISSEVPQNLSASRPQDRQFILSSKKLLLSDSGFYLCAWSVTAFYGYTFGSGTRLTVV.

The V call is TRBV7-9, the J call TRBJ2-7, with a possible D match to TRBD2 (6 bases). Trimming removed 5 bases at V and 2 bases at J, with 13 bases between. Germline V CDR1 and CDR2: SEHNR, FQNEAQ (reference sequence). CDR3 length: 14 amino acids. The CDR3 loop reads CASSPRDWTYEQYF. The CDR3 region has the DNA TGTGCCAGCAGCCCCCGGGACTGGACCTACGAGCAGTACTTC. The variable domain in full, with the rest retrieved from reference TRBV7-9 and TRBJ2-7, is DTGVSQNPRHKITKRGQNVTFRCDPISEHNRLYWYRQTLGQGPEFLTYFQNEAQLEKSRLLSDRFSAERPKGSFSTLEIQRTEQGDSAMYLCASSPRDWTYEQYFGPGTRLTVT.

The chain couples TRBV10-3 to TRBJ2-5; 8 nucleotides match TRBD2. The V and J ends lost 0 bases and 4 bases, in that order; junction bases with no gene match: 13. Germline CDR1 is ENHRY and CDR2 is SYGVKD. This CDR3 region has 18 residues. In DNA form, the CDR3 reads TGTGCCATCAGTGAGTCAGGGGTAGCGGGGACAACTTCAGAGACCCAGTACTTC. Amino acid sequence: CAISESGVAGTTSETQYF.

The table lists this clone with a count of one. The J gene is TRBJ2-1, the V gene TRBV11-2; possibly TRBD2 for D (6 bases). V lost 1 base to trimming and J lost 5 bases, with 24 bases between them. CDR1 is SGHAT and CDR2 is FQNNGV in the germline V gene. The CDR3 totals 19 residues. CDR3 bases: TGTGCCAGCAGCTTAGGGGTCCTAGCGACCCCGGGCCCCCACAATGAGCAGTTCTTC. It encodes CASSLGVLATPGPHNEQFF.

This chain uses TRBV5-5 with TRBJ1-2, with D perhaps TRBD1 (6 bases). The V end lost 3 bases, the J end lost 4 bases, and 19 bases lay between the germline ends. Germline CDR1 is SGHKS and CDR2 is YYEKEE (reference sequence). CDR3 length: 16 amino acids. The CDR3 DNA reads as TGTGCCAGCAGCTGGGGGCGCGACCAGGGTCTCTATGGCTACACCTTC. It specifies CASSWGRDQGLYGYTF.

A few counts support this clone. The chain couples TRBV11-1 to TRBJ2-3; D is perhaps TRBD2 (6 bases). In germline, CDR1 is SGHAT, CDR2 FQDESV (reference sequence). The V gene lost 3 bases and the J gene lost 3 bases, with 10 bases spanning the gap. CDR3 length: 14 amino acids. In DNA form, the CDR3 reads TGTGCCAGCAGCTTTAGCGGTTGGACAGATACGCAGTATTTT. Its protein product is CASSFSGWTDTQYF.

The CDR3 loop is CATSRDRGGAYYEQYF. CDR3 coding DNA: TGTGCCACCAGCAGAGATCGGGGGGGCGCGTACTACGAGCAGTACTTC. The chain combines TRBV15 with TRBJ2-7; 8 bases agree with TRBD2. The CDR3 length is 16 residues. Germline assignment: CDR1 LNHNV and CDR2 YYDKDF (reference sequence). With 0 bases clipped from V and 3 bases from J, the junction kept 7 bases outside the gene matches.

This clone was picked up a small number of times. The CDR3 DNA reads as TGTGCCAGCAGCTGGGTACAGGGGATAATCACTGAAGCTTTCTTT. Protein product: CASSWVQGIITEAFF. The chain employs TRBV6-5 and TRBJ1-1; 7 bases agree with TRBD1. V gave up 6 bases and J gave up 4 bases; unmatched junction bases: 11. CDR1 and CDR2 from the germline V gene are MNHEY and SVGAGI. The CDR3 loop spans 15 amino acids.

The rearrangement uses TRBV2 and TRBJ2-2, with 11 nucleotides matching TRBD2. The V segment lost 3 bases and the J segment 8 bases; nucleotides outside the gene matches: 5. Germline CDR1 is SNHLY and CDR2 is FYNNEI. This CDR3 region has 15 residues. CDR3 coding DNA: TGTGCCAGCAGTGATCGACTAGCGGGGTGGGGGGAGCTGTTTTTT. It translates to CASSDRLAGWGELFF. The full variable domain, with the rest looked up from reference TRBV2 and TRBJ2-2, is EPEVTQTPSHQVTQMGQEVILRCVPISNHLYFYWYRQILGQKVEFLVSFYNNEISEKSEIFDDQFSVERPDGSNFTLKIRSTKLEDSAMYFCASSDRLAGWGELFFGEGSRLTVL.

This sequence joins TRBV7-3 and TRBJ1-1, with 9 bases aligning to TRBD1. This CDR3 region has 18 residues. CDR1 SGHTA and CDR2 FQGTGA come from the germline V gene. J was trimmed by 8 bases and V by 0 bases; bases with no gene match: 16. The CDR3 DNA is TGTGCCAGCAGCTTAACGCCCCCGGACAGGGGCAGGACAATGGAAGCTTTCTTT. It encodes CASSLTPPDRGRTMEAFF.

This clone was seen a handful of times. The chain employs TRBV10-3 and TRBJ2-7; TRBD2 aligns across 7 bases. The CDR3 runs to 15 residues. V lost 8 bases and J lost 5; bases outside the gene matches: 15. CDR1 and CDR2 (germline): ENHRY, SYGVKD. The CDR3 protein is CAIGQAGLWKDEQYF. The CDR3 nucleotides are TGTGCCATCGGACAAGCGGGACTCTGGAAAGACGAGCAGTACTTC.

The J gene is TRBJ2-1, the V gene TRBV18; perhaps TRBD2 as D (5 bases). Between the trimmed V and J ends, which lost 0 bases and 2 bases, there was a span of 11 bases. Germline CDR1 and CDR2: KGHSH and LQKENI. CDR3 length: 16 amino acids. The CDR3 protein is CASSPPKGAPYNEQFF. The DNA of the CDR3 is TGTGCCAGCTCACCACCGAAGGGAGCCCCCTACAATGAGCAGTTCTTC.

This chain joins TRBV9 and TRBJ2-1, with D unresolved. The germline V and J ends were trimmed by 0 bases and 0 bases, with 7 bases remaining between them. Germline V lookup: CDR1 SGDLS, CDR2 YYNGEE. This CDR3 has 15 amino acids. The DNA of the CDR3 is TGTGCCAGCAGCGTAGCCGGTCGCTCCTACAATGAGCAGTTCTTC. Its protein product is CASSVAGRSYNEQFF.

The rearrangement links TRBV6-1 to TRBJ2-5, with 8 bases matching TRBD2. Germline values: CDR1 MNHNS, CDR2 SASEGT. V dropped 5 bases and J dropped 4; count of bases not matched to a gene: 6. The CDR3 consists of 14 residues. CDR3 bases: TGTGCCAGCAGTCCCCCACTAGCGGCAGAGACCCAGTACTTC. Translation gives CASSPPLAAETQYF.

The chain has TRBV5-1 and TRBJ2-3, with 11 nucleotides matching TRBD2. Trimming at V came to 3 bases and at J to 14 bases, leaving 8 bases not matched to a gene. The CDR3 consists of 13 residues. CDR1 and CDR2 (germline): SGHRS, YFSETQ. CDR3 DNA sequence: TGCGCCAGCAGCTCAGAACTAGCGGGGGTATCGTATTTT. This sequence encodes CASSSELAGVSYF. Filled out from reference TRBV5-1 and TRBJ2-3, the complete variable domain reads KAGVTQTPRYLIKTRGQQVTLSCSPISGHRSVSWYQQTPGQGLQFLFEYFSETQRNKGNFPGRFSGRQFSNSRSEMNVSTLELGDSALYLCASSSELAGVSYFGPGTRLTVL.

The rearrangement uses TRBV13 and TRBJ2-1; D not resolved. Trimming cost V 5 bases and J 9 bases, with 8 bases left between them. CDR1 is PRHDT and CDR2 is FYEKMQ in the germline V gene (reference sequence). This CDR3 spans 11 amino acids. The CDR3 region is CASSSHGEQFF. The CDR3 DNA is TGTGCCAGCAGCAGCCACGGTGAGCAGTTCTTC.

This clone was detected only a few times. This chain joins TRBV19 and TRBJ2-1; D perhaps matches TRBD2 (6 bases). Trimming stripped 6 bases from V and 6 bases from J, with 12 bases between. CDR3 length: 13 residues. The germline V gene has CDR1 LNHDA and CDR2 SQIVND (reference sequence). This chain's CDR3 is CASSGRFGNEQFF. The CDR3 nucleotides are TGTGCCAGTAGCGGGAGATTCGGCAATGAGCAGTTCTTC.

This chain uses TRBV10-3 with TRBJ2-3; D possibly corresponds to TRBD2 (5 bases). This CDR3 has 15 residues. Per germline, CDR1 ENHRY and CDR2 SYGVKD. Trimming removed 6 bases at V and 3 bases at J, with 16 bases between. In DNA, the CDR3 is TGTGCCATCAGGGGCCCGGGAACGGCGACAGATACGCAGTATTTT. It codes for CAIRGPGTATDTQYF.

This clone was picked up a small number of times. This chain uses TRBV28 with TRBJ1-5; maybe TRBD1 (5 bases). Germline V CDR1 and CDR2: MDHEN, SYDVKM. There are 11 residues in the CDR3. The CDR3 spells CASRRGQPQHF. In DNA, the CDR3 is TGTGCAAGTAGGAGGGGACAGCCCCAGCATTTT.

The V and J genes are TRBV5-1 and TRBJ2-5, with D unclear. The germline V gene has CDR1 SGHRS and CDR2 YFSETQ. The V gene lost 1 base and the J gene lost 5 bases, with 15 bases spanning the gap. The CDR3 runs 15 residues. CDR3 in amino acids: CASSLTRRGKETQYF. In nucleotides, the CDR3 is TGCGCCAGCAGCTTGACCCGACGAGGAAAGGAGACCCAGTACTTC.

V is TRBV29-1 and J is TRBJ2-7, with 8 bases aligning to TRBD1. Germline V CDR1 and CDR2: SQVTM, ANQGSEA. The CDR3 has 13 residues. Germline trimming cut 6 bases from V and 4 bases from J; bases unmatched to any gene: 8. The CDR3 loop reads CSVWTGSLYEQYF. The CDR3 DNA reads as TGCAGCGTGTGGACAGGGTCCCTATACGAGCAGTACTTC.